One and the same sample provided the 18 T cell receptor beta chains below, sequenced in a study of T cells in Graves' hyperthyroidism and ophthalmopathy. Researchers took RNA transcripts and amplified the TCR beta CDR3 regions from them. The TCR CDR3 first-round RT-PCR relied on the HTBI primer set. TCRdb recomputed calls from the multiplex PCR reads with MiXCR, one row per CDR3 protein. This sample has about 210,000 distinct CDR3 sequences; about 15% occur once, and the top ten carry around 52%. The sample taken for sequencing was blood. These receptors originate from a man between 45 and 60 years old with Graves' hyperthyroidism.

The sample holds many counts of this clonotype. The J gene is TRBJ2-2, the V gene TRBV30, with D unclear. The CDR3 runs 13 residues. The germline CDR1 and CDR2 sequences are GTSNPN and SVGIG (reference sequence). Between the trimmed V and J ends, which lost 5 bases and 4 bases, there was a span of 11 bases. The CDR3 DNA reads TGTGCCTGGCTCCGGCAGGTCACCGGGGAGCTGTTTTTT. Translating gives CAWLRQVTGELFF.

This clonotype was detected ten times or more. The V and J genes are TRBV11-2 and TRBJ1-5; D not resolved. Trimming left V 0 bases short and J 3 bases short, with 9 bases between. This CDR3 is built from 15 residues. Germline CDR1 and CDR2: SGHAT and FQNNGV. CDR3 protein: CASSLEPSSNQPQHF. The CDR3 DNA reads as TGTGCCAGCAGCTTAGAGCCCTCTTCCAATCAGCCCCAGCATTTT.

This clonotype was seen at least ten times. The chain uses TRBV7-9 and TRBJ2-2, with no clear D. The CDR3 consists of 15 residues. V was clipped by 2 bases and J by 3 bases, with 10 bases between them. Germline loops: CDR1 SEHNR, CDR2 FQNEAQ (reference sequence). CDR3 region: CASSLRALDTGELFF. The CDR3 DNA sequence: TGTGCCAGCAGCTTACGGGCGCTCGACACCGGGGAGCTGTTTTTT.

Regarding this clonotype: It may be a read error: a sequence one base away is much more abundant. The V call is TRBV7-8, the J call TRBJ2-3, with D maybe TRBD2 (7 bases). CDR1 is SGHVS, CDR2 FQNEAQ, per germline. This CDR3 is 15 amino acids long. The CDR3, as DNA: TGTGCCGGCAGCTGGAGGGGGGGGTATGGGGATACGCAGTATTTT. This sequence encodes CAGSWRGGYGDTQYF. Combining the CDR3 with reference TRBV7-8 and TRBJ2-3 gives the whole variable domain GAGVSQSPRYKVAKRGQDVALRCDPISGHVSLFWYQQALGQGPEFLTYFQNEAQLDKSGLPSDRFFAERPEGSVSTLKIQRTQQEDSAVYLCAGSWRGGYGDTQYFGPGTRLTVL.

With regard to this clonotype: This may come from a read error, since a much larger clone is one base off. No conserved phenylalanine or tryptophan is present at the end of the CDR3, so a read error is the likely explanation. The chain combines TRBV28 with TRBJ2-2; 7 bases map to TRBD2. Germline assignment: CDR1 MDHEN and CDR2 SYDVKM. The CDR3 is 15 residues long. Trimming at V came to 8 bases and at J to 5 bases, leaving 11 bases not matched to a gene. The CDR3 region is CASQSGAAGTGELFL. DNA for the CDR3: TGTGCCAGCCAGAGCGGGGCCGCGGGTACCGGGGAGCTGTTTCTT.

This clonotype came up a few times. The V gene is TRBV12-3 or TRBV12-4, the J gene TRBJ2-3; D is perhaps TRBD2 (7 bases). With 7 bases removed from V and 2 bases from J, the gap between germline ends came to 16 bases. The length of the CDR3 is 15 residues. This CDR3 is CASKPQGRATDTQYF. In DNA, the CDR3 is TGTGCCAGCAAACCCCAGGGGAGGGCCACAGATACGCAGTATTTT.

J is TRBJ2-7 and V is TRBV5-1; 11 positions match TRBD2. Looked up from germline, CDR1 is SGHRS and CDR2 is YFSETQ. After removal of 4 bases from V and 6 bases from J, the junction contained 6 bases not matched to a gene. This CDR3 is built from 14 residues. The CDR3 is CASSVLTSGGEQYF. Written as DNA, the CDR3 is TGCGCCAGCAGCGTACTAACTAGCGGGGGCGAGCAGTACTTC.

This sequence joins TRBV20-1 and TRBJ2-7; 7 nucleotides align to TRBD2. This CDR3 has 14 residues. The germline V gene has CDR1 DFQATT and CDR2 SNEGSKA (reference sequence). V dropped 2 bases and J dropped 0; count of bases not matched to a gene: 4. The chain's CDR3 is CSARRLADSYEQYF. CDR3 nucleotides: TGCAGTGCTAGAAGGCTAGCGGACTCCTACGAGCAGTACTTC.

V gene TRBV4-3 combines with J gene TRBJ2-3; D not resolved. The ends were cut back, 0 bases at V and 4 bases at J, with 8 bases in the middle. This CDR3 is built from 14 residues. Germline lookup yields CDR1 LGHNA and CDR2 YSLEER. CDR3 sequence (DNA): TGCGCCAGCAGCCAAGAGGGTTCAGCAGATACGCAGTATTTT. It translates to CASSQEGSADTQYF.

The chain joins TRBV24-1 to TRBJ1-5; 8 positions agree with TRBD1. CDR3 length: 15 residues. Looked up from germline, CDR1 is KGHDR and CDR2 is SFDVKD. Trimming cost V 3 bases and J 4 bases; bases outside gene matches: 4. The CDR3 is CATSDPGQGNQPQHF. The CDR3 DNA sequence: TGTGCCACCAGTGATCCTGGACAGGGAAATCAGCCCCAGCATTTT.

The chain carries TRBV7-2 and TRBJ1-1; D is unresolved. This CDR3 is built from 11 residues. CDR1 and CDR2 from the germline V gene are SGHTA and FQGNSA. The germline V and J ends were trimmed by 5 bases and 7 bases, with 8 bases remaining between them. In DNA, the CDR3 is TGTGCCAGCAGCATGACCAGTGAAGCTTTCTTT. Translated, it gives CASSMTSEAFF.

This clonotype showed up just a few times. The chain has TRBV5-1 and TRBJ1-5, with TRBD1 matching over 7 bases. The CDR3 has 20 amino acids. Germline V gene sequence: CDR1 SGHRS, CDR2 YFSETQ. V trimming: 4 bases; J trimming: 0 bases; junction bases outside the gene matches: 19. The CDR3 here is CASSTDHRGAAPYSNQPQHF. The CDR3 DNA follows: TGCGCCAGCAGCACTGACCACAGGGGTGCGGCCCCTTATAGCAATCAGCCCCAGCATTTT.

The gene calls are TRBV30 and TRBJ2-7; TRBD2 might be the D (5 bases). Germline-derived CDR1 and CDR2 are GTSNPN and SVGIG (reference sequence). Deletions cut 0 bases from V and 5 bases from J, with 29 bases between. The CDR3 totals 19 residues. CDR3 residues: CAWSVPSFRRRPGHHEQYF. The CDR3 DNA reads TGTGCCTGGAGTGTACCCTCGTTTCGGAGGCGGCCTGGTCACCACGAGCAGTACTTC.

In this sample, this clonotype turned up many times. The chain employs TRBV27 and TRBJ2-3; D might be TRBD2 (6 bases). Trimming cost V 5 bases and J 2 bases, with 17 bases left between them. The germline gives CDR1 MNHEY, CDR2 SMNVEV (reference sequence). The CDR3 totals 16 residues. In DNA, the CDR3 is TGTGCCAGCAGTCCCCATGGCAGGGAGGACACAGATACGCAGTATTTT. This translates into CASSPHGREDTDTQYF.

At least ten counts were recorded for this clonotype. The V gene is TRBV20-1, the J gene TRBJ1-2, with D possibly TRBD1 on 5 matching bases. The CDR3 has 12 amino acids. The germline CDR1 and CDR2 sequences are DFQATT and SNEGSKA (reference sequence). V shed 4 bases and J shed 6 bases, with 12 bases lying between them. The CDR3, as DNA: TGCAGTGCTATGACAGTTGAGCATGGCTACACCTTC. Translating gives CSAMTVEHGYTF.

The sample holds many counts of this clonotype. The V gene is TRBV7-3, the J gene TRBJ2-3; D gene unclear. In germline, CDR1 is SGHTA, CDR2 FQGTGA. The CDR3 totals 15 residues. V was pared by 1 base and J by 2 bases, with 10 bases between. CDR3 loop: CASSLSGRTTDTQYF. The DNA of the CDR3 is TGTGCCAGCAGCTTAAGCGGTAGGACCACAGATACGCAGTATTTT.

This clonotype was found a few times. J is TRBJ1-1 and V is TRBV24-1, with unresolved D. V was shortened by 4 bases and J by 8 bases, with 13 bases between the two germline ends. The CDR3 contains 13 residues. Germline V gene data show CDR1 as KGHDR and CDR2 as SFDVKD. CDR3 in amino acids: CATSDPGRAEAFF. CDR3 sequence (DNA): TGTGCCACCAGTGACCCAGGACGGGCAGAAGCTTTCTTT.

In this sample, this clonotype turned up many times. CDR3 nucleotides: TGTGCCAGCACCCCTCGGGACAGGGTTGAAAAACTGTTTTTT. Its translation: CASTPRDRVEKLFF. The gene calls are TRBV7-8 and TRBJ1-4, with 9 nucleotides matching TRBD1. Trimming took 7 bases from V and 7 from J; bases not matched to a gene: 7. Germline CDR1 and CDR2: SGHVS and FQNEAQ. The CDR3 sequence is 14 residues long.